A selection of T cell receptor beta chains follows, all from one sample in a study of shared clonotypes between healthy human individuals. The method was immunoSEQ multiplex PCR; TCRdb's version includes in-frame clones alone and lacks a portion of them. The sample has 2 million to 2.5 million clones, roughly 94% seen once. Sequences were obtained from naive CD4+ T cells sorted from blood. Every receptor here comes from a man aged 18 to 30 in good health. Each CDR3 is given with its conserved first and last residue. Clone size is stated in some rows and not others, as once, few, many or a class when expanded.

cdr3_aa: CAWSEGTATNEKLFF
j_call: TRBJ1-4
clone_size: NA
v_call: TRBV30

cdr3_aa: CASSSGTGGQDTQYF
j_call: TRBJ2-3
clone_size: NA
v_call: TRBV5-1

cdr3_aa: CASSPGTGENQETQYF
j_call: TRBJ2-5
clone_size: NA
v_call: TRBV11-3

cdr3_aa: CASSQRRGAWETQYF
j_call: TRBJ2-5
clone_size: NA
v_call: TRBV5-6

cdr3_aa: CASSLEGQPQHF
j_call: TRBJ1-5
clone_size: few
v_call: TRBV7-9

cdr3_aa: CASSVTGGTNTEAFF
j_call: TRBJ1-1
clone_size: NA
v_call: TRBV5-1

cdr3_aa: CASSLIGGRAGSYNEQFF
j_call: TRBJ2-1
clone_size: NA
v_call: TRBV11-2

cdr3_aa: CASSTSGTSYEQYF
j_call: TRBJ2-7
clone_size: NA
v_call: TRBV2

cdr3_aa: CASSLSATTNEKLFF
j_call: TRBJ1-4
clone_size: NA
v_call: TRBV5-1

cdr3_aa: CASSLYLNTEAFF
j_call: TRBJ1-1
clone_size: once
v_call: TRBV13

cdr3_aa: CTSSQAPGSRDNQPQHF
j_call: TRBJ1-5
clone_size: NA
v_call: TRBV1

cdr3_aa: CASSATGPENSPLHF
j_call: TRBJ1-6
clone_size: NA
v_call: TRBV5-1

cdr3_aa: CASSWTGFHEQFF
j_call: TRBJ2-1
clone_size: NA
v_call: TRBV18

cdr3_aa: CAAGHNTEAFF
j_call: TRBJ1-1
clone_size: NA
v_call: TRBV10-2

cdr3_aa: CASSYFRAGNTGELFF
j_call: TRBJ2-2
clone_size: NA
v_call: TRBV6-5

cdr3_aa: CASKWRGHWDEQFF
j_call: TRBJ2-1
clone_size: NA
v_call: TRBV2